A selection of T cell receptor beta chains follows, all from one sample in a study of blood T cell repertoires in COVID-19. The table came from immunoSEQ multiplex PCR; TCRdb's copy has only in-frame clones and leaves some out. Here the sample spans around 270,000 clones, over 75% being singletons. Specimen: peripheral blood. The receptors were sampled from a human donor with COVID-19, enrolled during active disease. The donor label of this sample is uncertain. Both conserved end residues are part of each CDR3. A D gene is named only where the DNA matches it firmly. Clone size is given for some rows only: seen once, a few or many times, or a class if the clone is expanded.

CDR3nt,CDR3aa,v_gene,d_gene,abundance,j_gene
TGTGCCAGCAGGGACCACAGGGGGCGCACTTCCGGCTACACCTTC,CASRDHRGRTSGYTF,TRBV2,TRBD1,once,TRBJ1-2
TGTGCCAGCAGCTTCGGGGAGACCCAGTACTTC,CASSFGETQYF,TRBV28,-,-,TRBJ2-5
TGTGCCAGTAGTATAAGACTCCCGAACACTGAAGCTTTCTTT,CASSIRLPNTEAFF,TRBV19,-,-,TRBJ1-1
TGTGCCAGCAGTTCTTCCGGGACAGGGGTCGCCTACGGCTACACCTTC,CASSSSGTGVAYGYTF,TRBV28,TRBD1,-,TRBJ1-2
TGTGCTAGTGGTTTGGGCGCGAGCCCCTACAATGAGCAGTTCTTC,CASGLGASPYNEQFF,TRBV12-5,-,-,TRBJ2-1
TGTGCCAGCAGCTTTATGGGGCGAAATTCACCCCTCCACTTT,CASSFMGRNSPLHF,TRBV7-9,-,-,TRBJ1-6
TGTGCCAGTAGTACCACTGGACAGGGTAACTCCTACGAGCAGTACTTC,CASSTTGQGNSYEQYF,TRBV19,TRBD1,-,TRBJ2-7
TGTGCCAGCAGTCAATCCGGACAGGCTCGCACAGATACGCAGTATTTT,CASSQSGQARTDTQYF,TRBV6-6,TRBD1,-,TRBJ2-3
TGTGCCAGCAGTTTCCCAGCTCGGGGTAATGAGCAGTTCTTC,CASSFPARGNEQFF,TRBV28,-,-,TRBJ2-1
TGTGCCAGTAGTATAGGGGGGCTAGCGGGAGCAGATACGCAGTATTTT,CASSIGGLAGADTQYF,TRBV19,TRBD2,-,TRBJ2-3
TGTGCCAGCAGTTCGAATAGAGCGGGAGGGCCCGGGGAGCTGTTTTTT,CASSSNRAGGPGELFF,TRBV6-2/TRBV6-3,TRBD2,-,TRBJ2-2
TGTGCCAGCAGTTCCACAGGGCGTTTGGAACTGTTTTTT,CASSSTGRLELFF,TRBV27,-,-,TRBJ1-4
TGTGCCAGTAGTACACAGGGATACGGAGAAAAACTGTTTTTT,CASSTQGYGEKLFF,TRBV19,-,-,TRBJ1-4
TGCGCCAGCAGTGAAAAGACTGGGTCCCTCGCCAATGAGCAGTTCTTC,CASSEKTGSLANEQFF,TRBV10-1,-,-,TRBJ2-1
TGTGCCAGCAGCGTAGCTTGGGCGGGAGTGGCAGATACGCAGTATTTT,CASSVAWAGVADTQYF,TRBV9,TRBD2,-,TRBJ2-3
TGTGCCAGTAGTATAGGTCTAGCGGGAGGGCCGGAGTACTTC,CASSIGLAGGPEYF,TRBV19,TRBD2,-,TRBJ2-7
TGCAGTGCTAGTAGCGGCGTTCGTAGGTACGAGCAGTACTTC,CSASSGVRRYEQYF,TRBV20-1,-,-,TRBJ2-7
TGTGCCACCAGCCGCTCAGGGACAGGGAGGACTGAAGCTTTCTTT,CATSRSGTGRTEAFF,TRBV15,TRBD1,-,TRBJ1-1
TGCAGCCCCTTTAGCAGGGGAAACAATGAGCAGTTCTTC,CSPFSRGNNEQFF,TRBV29-1,-,-,TRBJ2-1
TGTGCCAGTGTGTCAGGTGTAGAGACCGGGGAGCTGTTTTTT,CASVSGVETGELFF,TRBV19,-,-,TRBJ2-2
TGTGCCAGCAGTGGAGGGAAGATCACAGATACGCAGTATTTT,CASSGGKITDTQYF,TRBV6-6,-,-,TRBJ2-3
TGTGCCAGCAGTTTTCTAGGGGGCCTTGGGATGAACACTGAAGCTTTCTTT,CASSFLGGLGMNTEAFF,TRBV27,TRBD1,few,TRBJ1-1
TGTGCCAGCAGCTCAGGCGCGGGGTACTCCTACGAGCAGTACTTC,CASSSGAGYSYEQYF,TRBV11-2,-,-,TRBJ2-7
TGTGCCAGCAATCGACAGGGGGCCGCAAATCAGCCCCAGCATTTT,CASNRQGAANQPQHF,TRBV2,TRBD1,-,TRBJ1-5
TGTGCCAGCTCATCCGCTGGCGGGGCGGAAGAGCAGTACTTC,CASSSAGGAEEQYF,TRBV18,-,-,TRBJ2-7
TGCGCCAGCCGAGATACCCGGACTAGCGTCTATGAGCAGTTCTTC,CASRDTRTSVYEQFF,TRBV5-1,TRBD2,-,TRBJ2-1
TGTGCCAGCAGCTTAAACGGGAGGGCCGGCAATGAGCAGTTCTTC,CASSLNGRAGNEQFF,TRBV11-2,TRBD2,once,TRBJ2-1
TGTGCCAGCAGACAGACAGGGGTTAACACTGAAGCTTTCTTT,CASRQTGVNTEAFF,TRBV25-1,TRBD1,-,TRBJ1-1
TGTGCCAGCAGCGCCTCCGGGACTAGCGCTTACGAGCAGTACTTC,CASSASGTSAYEQYF,TRBV5-4,TRBD2,-,TRBJ2-7
TGTGCCAGCAGCGTACGGGGAGTAGCAGGAGAGACCCAGTACTTC,CASSVRGVAGETQYF,TRBV9,-,-,TRBJ2-5
TGTGCCAGCAGGGATTTGGGACAGACAAATGAAAAACTGTTTTTT,CASRDLGQTNEKLFF,TRBV28,TRBD1,-,TRBJ1-4
TGTGCCAGCAGAGAAGACAGGGGTCGTTACGAGCAGTACTTC,CASREDRGRYEQYF,TRBV6-1,TRBD1,-,TRBJ2-7
TGCAGCGTCGGGTCCACAGGGGCCAATCAGCCCCAGCATTTT,CSVGSTGANQPQHF,TRBV29-1,TRBD1,-,TRBJ1-5
TGCACTGGGGCAGGGGGCAAAGCCCTCCACTTT,CTGAGGKALHF,TRBV29-1,TRBD1,-,TRBJ1-6
TGTGCAAGTCGCTTAGGTCCGGCGGTTCGGTTCTTCTCCTACGAGCAGTACTTC,CASRLGPAVRFFSYEQYF,TRBV12-2,-,-,TRBJ2-7
TGTGCCATCAGTGAGTCGGGGGAGGGCCCTGAAGCTTTCTTT,CAISESGEGPEAFF,TRBV10-3,-,-,TRBJ1-1
TGCGCCAGCAGCTTGGGGGCGACAGGTCCTCTGTATAATTCACCCCTCCACTTT,CASSLGATGPLYNSPLHF,TRBV5-1,-,-,TRBJ1-6
TGTGCCAGCAGTTTGCGACTAGCGGGAAGCTCCTACGAGCAGTACTTC,CASSLRLAGSSYEQYF,TRBV6-5,TRBD2,-,TRBJ2-7
TGTGCCAGCACCAAACGGGGACTAGCGGGAGGGCCTACCACCGGGGAGCTGTTTTTT,CASTKRGLAGGPTTGELFF,TRBV5-4,TRBD2,-,TRBJ2-2
TGTGCCAGCAGTTCCCGACGGGGTGCAACTAATGAAAAACTGTTTTTT,CASSSRRGATNEKLFF,TRBV6-5,-,-,TRBJ1-4
TGTGCCAGCAGCATCTGGGGCACAGACAGCCAAGAGACCCAGTACTTC,CASSIWGTDSQETQYF,TRBV7-2,-,-,TRBJ2-5
TGTGCCAGCAGCTCGAGACAGGGGGACTCACCCCTCCACTTT,CASSSRQGDSPLHF,TRBV6-4,TRBD1,-,TRBJ1-6
TGTGCCAGCACCATACGACAGGGCTCAACTAATGAAAAACTGTTTTTT,CASTIRQGSTNEKLFF,TRBV2,TRBD1,once,TRBJ1-4
TGCGCCAGCGGCCCCGGGACAAGCTACAATGAGCAGTTCTTC,CASGPGTSYNEQFF,TRBV5-1,-,-,TRBJ2-1
TGCGCCAGCTCGACAGCCGATGGGGCAGATACGCAGTATTTT,CASSTADGADTQYF,TRBV5-1,-,-,TRBJ2-3
TGTGCCAGCAGTTACGCCTCGACAGGGGTGCTCCAGCATTTT,CASSYASTGVLQHF,TRBV6-5,TRBD1,-,TRBJ1-5
TGTGCCAGCCGGAAAATGGGGGCAGGGTCCTACAATGAGCAGTTCTTC,CASRKMGAGSYNEQFF,TRBV27,-,-,TRBJ2-1
TGCAGCGTTGAAGATCGTCGGACGCTCGGGAAGGCTTTCTTT,CSVEDRRTLGKAFF,TRBV29-1,-,once,TRBJ1-1
TGTGCCAGTAGTATGGGGCACTACGGGAATTCACCCCTCCACTTT,CASSMGHYGNSPLHF,TRBV19,-,few,TRBJ1-6
TGTGCCAGCAGGCCTAGACTAGACTCCTACGAGCAGTACTTC,CASRPRLDSYEQYF,TRBV6-5,-,-,TRBJ2-7